The 7 T cell receptor beta chains below were found in one sample sequenced in a study of blood T cell repertoires in COVID-19. Sequencing used immunoSEQ multiplex PCR; TCRdb keeps in-frame clones, though not all of them. The sample consists of about 530,000 clones, roughly nine tenths of them appearing once. The sample was peripheral blood. The receptors were gathered from a woman between 50 and 59 years old with COVID-19, enrolled during active disease.

V is TRBV30 and J is TRBJ2-1; TRBD2 matches at 9 bases. The CDR3 runs 16 residues. V gave up 0 bases and J gave up 3 bases; unmatched junction bases: 6. Germline values: CDR1 GTSNPN, CDR2 SVGIG (reference sequence). As DNA, the CDR3 is TGTGCCTGGAGTGTATCGGCGGGGGGGGGCTACAATGAGCAGTTCTTC. Its translation: CAWSVSAGGGYNEQFF.

This clone occurred a few times. V is TRBV30 and J is TRBJ2-7, with D hard to call. V lost 3 bases to trimming and J lost 0 bases, with 6 bases between them. Germline CDR1 and CDR2: GTSNPN and SVGIG (reference sequence). The CDR3 has 12 residues. In nucleotides, the CDR3 is TGTGCCTGGAGGATGAGCTCCTACGAGCAGTACTTC. The encoded protein is CAWRMSSYEQYF.

Points on this clone: Other DNA sequences from this sample encode an identical CDR3 as well. This chain uses TRBV5-1 with TRBJ2-3; D might be TRBD2 (5 bases). The CDR3 extends over 12 amino acids. Germline CDR1 is SGHRS and CDR2 is YFSETQ. Trimming took off 1 base at V and 5 bases at J, with 5 bases between the two ends. The CDR3 DNA is TGCGCCAGCAGCTTGCGGGGAGATACGCAGTATTTT. It yields the protein CASSLRGDTQYF. Filled out from reference TRBV5-1 and TRBJ2-3, the complete variable domain reads KAGVTQTPRYLIKTRGQQVTLSCSPISGHRSVSWYQQTPGQGLQFLFEYFSETQRNKGNFPGRFSGRQFSNSRSEMNVSTLELGDSALYLCASSLRGDTQYFGPGTRLTVL.

This clone was counted a few times. V gene TRBV2 combines with J gene TRBJ1-5; D is uncertain. Germline V CDR1 and CDR2: SNHLY, FYNNEI. The CDR3 totals 12 residues. V dropped 1 base and J dropped 9 bases, with 7 bases sitting between them. The CDR3 DNA is TGTGCCAGCAGTGAAGGTTGGGCGCCCCAGCATTTT. It encodes CASSEGWAPQHF.

The rearrangement joins TRBV29-1 to TRBJ1-4; D is undetermined. Germline V lookup: CDR1 SQVTM, CDR2 ANQGSEA. The CDR3 has 10 amino acids. V gave up 3 bases and J gave up 10 bases, with 6 bases separating them. CDR3: CSVDEGKLFF. CDR3 sequence (DNA): TGCAGCGTTGATGAGGGAAAACTGTTTTTT.

This clone was observed a single time. The chain joins TRBV13 to TRBJ2-1, with 9 nucleotides matching TRBD2. This CDR3 is 15 amino acids long. V was clipped by 5 bases and J by 7 bases; unmatched bases: 9. Germline CDR1 PRHDT, CDR2 FYEKMQ (reference sequence). The CDR3 DNA reads TGTGCCAGCAGCCCTACATTAGCGGGGGCAAATGAGCAGTTCTTC. This gives the protein CASSPTLAGANEQFF.

The genes are TRBV6-2 or TRBV6-3 and TRBJ2-5, with D maybe TRBD2 (7 bases). Trimming took off 6 bases at V and 5 bases at J, with 19 bases between the two ends. The CDR3 loop spans 15 amino acids. Per germline, CDR1 MNHEY and CDR2 SVGEGT. The CDR3 coding sequence is TGTGCCAGCAGCCGACGGGGGGCCTCGAGGGAGACCCAGTACTTC. This gives the protein CASSRRGASRETQYF.